Listed below are T cell receptor beta chains from one sample, sequenced in a study of blood T cell repertoires in COVID-19. The protocol was immunoSEQ multiplex PCR, while the TCRdb copy is restricted to in-frame clones and leaves out a portion. The sample carries 140,000 to 150,000 clones, about 83% recorded once. Sequenced input: peripheral blood. These TCRs come from a woman aged 45-65 years with active or convalescent COVID-19. CDR3s include the opening cysteine and the closing phenylalanine or tryptophan. D genes are given only for firm matches. Clone size is shown for a subset of rows, as once, few, many or a class of expanded clone.

D,J,V,size,CDR3,DNA
-,TRBJ2-7,TRBV7-3,-,CASSTGQNYEQYF,TGTGCCAGCAGCACGGGACAAAACTACGAGCAGTACTTC
TRBD1,TRBJ2-2,TRBV9,once,CASSVEGGPTGELFF,TGTGCCAGCAGCGTAGAAGGGGGCCCCACCGGGGAGCTGTTTTTT
TRBD2,TRBJ2-3,TRBV7-9,-,CASSSGLAGKDTQYF,TGTGCCAGCAGCTCCGGACTAGCGGGAAAAGATACGCAGTATTTT
-,TRBJ2-1,TRBV11-2,-,CASSLEVGSQPRSSYNEQFF,TGTGCCAGCAGCTTAGAAGTCGGGAGTCAACCGAGGAGCTCCTACAATGAGCAGTTCTTC
-,TRBJ1-1,TRBV4-1,-,CASSLTGLNTEAFF,TGCGCCAGCAGCCTGACAGGCTTGAACACTGAAGCTTTCTTT
TRBD2,TRBJ2-3,TRBV5-4,-,CASSFREGTQYF,TGTGCCAGCAGCTTCAGGGAGGGTACGCAGTATTTT
TRBD2,TRBJ2-5,TRBV5-1,-,CASSHSLAGGGETQYF,TGCGCCAGCAGCCACAGTCTAGCGGGAGGGGGAGAGACCCAGTACTTC
TRBD1,TRBJ1-1,TRBV6-5,-,CASSFDRGTNTEAFF,TGTGCCAGCAGTTTCGACAGGGGCACTAACACTGAAGCTTTCTTT
-,TRBJ1-1,TRBV6-6,-,CASSPQGRGTEAFF,TGTGCCAGCAGTCCACAGGGCCGGGGCACTGAAGCTTTCTTT
-,TRBJ2-3,TRBV5-4,-,CASGPLADTQYF,TGTGCCAGCGGCCCGTTGGCTGATACGCAGTATTTT
-,TRBJ2-1,TRBV5-5,-,CASSLFRGLYNEQFF,TGTGCCAGCAGCTTGTTTCGGGGATTATACAATGAGCAGTTCTTC
-,TRBJ2-5,TRBV5-8,-,CASSLLGARGAETQYF,TGTGCCAGCAGCCTGCTGGGAGCCCGGGGGGCAGAGACCCAGTACTTC
TRBD1,TRBJ1-4,TRBV3-1/TRBV3-2,-,CASSPQEGALHKLFF,TGTGCCAGCAGCCCTCAGGAGGGGGCCCTACATAAACTGTTTTTT
TRBD2,TRBJ2-7,TRBV5-1,-,CASSERGGQYEQYF,TGCGCCAGCAGCGAGCGGGGTGGGCAATACGAGCAGTACTTC
-,TRBJ1-6,TRBV19,-,CASSKASGASPLHF,TGTGCCAGTAGTAAGGCCTCAGGGGCTTCACCCCTCCACTTT
-,TRBJ1-5,TRBV7-2,-,CASSQQENQPQHF,TGTGCCAGCAGCCAACAGGAGAATCAGCCCCAGCATTTT
-,TRBJ1-3,TRBV16,-,CASSLGRSAGNTIYF,TGTGCCAGCAGCCTCGGGAGGAGTGCTGGAAACACCATATATTTT
-,TRBJ1-3,TRBV3-1/TRBV3-2,once,CASSQERTRLSGNTIYF,TGTGCCAGCAGCCAAGAGAGGACTCGTCTCTCTGGAAACACCATATATTTT
-,TRBJ2-1,TRBV27,-,CASSLSGRSLEQFF,TGTGCCAGCAGTTTAAGTGGGAGGTCACTTGAGCAGTTCTTC
-,TRBJ1-2,TRBV12-5,-,CASGFLLVGEKSNYGYTF,TGTGCTAGTGGTTTCCTCCTTGTCGGGGAAAAATCTAACTATGGCTACACCTTC
-,TRBJ2-7,TRBV6-5,-,CASSPLGAGGYEQYF,TGTGCCAGCAGTCCTCTGGGGGCAGGGGGGTACGAGCAGTACTTC
TRBD1,TRBJ1-5,TRBV27,-,CASSFWDSCNQPQHF,TGTGCCAGCAGTTTCTGGGACAGCTGCAATCAGCCCCAGCATTTT
TRBD1,TRBJ2-3,TRBV5-4,-,CASSLRQGRTDTQYF,TGTGCCAGCAGCCTTAGACAGGGCCGCACAGATACGCAGTATTTT
TRBD2,TRBJ2-5,TRBV7-9,-,CASSFSGTASGWYQETQYF,TGTGCCAGCAGCTTTTCCGGAACAGCTAGCGGGTGGTACCAAGAGACCCAGTACTTC
-,TRBJ1-3,TRBV5-5,once,CASSLGRSSGNTIYF,TGTGCCAGCAGCTTGGGGAGGAGCTCTGGAAACACCATATATTTT
TRBD2,TRBJ2-1,TRBV14,-,CASSQSSGSNEQFF,TGTGCCAGCAGCCAATCCAGCGGGAGTAATGAGCAGTTCTTC
TRBD1,TRBJ1-4,TRBV23-1,-,CASSPTTGGIIGDEKLFF,TGCGCCAGCAGTCCGACGACAGGGGGCATTATCGGCGATGAAAAACTGTTTTTT
-,TRBJ2-5,TRBV19,-,CASSIIPSGNPTYQETQYF,TGTGCCAGTAGTATTATCCCGAGCGGAAACCCGACGTACCAAGAGACCCAGTACTTC
TRBD1,TRBJ1-2,TRBV5-1,-,CASSWTGIGYTF,TGCGCCAGCAGCTGGACAGGGATTGGCTACACCTTC
-,TRBJ1-6,TRBV4-3,-,CASSQGGFDNSPLHF,TGCGCCAGCAGCCAAGGAGGATTCGATAATTCACCCCTCCACTTT
-,TRBJ1-5,TRBV5-5,-,CASSLDGTRNQPQHF,TGTGCCAGCAGCTTGGATGGGACAAGGAATCAGCCCCAGCATTTT
-,TRBJ1-2,TRBV7-2,-,CASSLVDRDYGYTF,TGTGCCAGCAGCTTAGTCGACAGAGACTATGGCTACACCTTC
TRBD1,TRBJ1-5,TRBV6-5,-,CASRKQGAQPQHF,TGTGCCAGCAGAAAACAGGGGGCACAGCCCCAGCATTTT
-,TRBJ1-6,TRBV28,-,CASSLWAKTSPLHF,TGTGCCAGCAGTTTGTGGGCGAAGACTTCACCCCTCCACTTT
TRBD1,TRBJ1-1,TRBV6-5,-,CASSYRTGVGTEAFF,TGTGCCAGCAGTTACCGGACAGGGGTTGGCACTGAAGCTTTCTTT
-,TRBJ1-1,TRBV11-2,-,CASSLDRGNAEAFF,TGTGCCAGCAGCTTAGATAGGGGGAACGCTGAAGCTTTCTTT
-,TRBJ2-7,TRBV9,-,CASSVSGSGEQYF,TGTGCCAGCAGCGTATCCGGGAGCGGCGAGCAGTACTTC
-,TRBJ1-4,TRBV27,-,CASSARSNNEKLFF,TGTGCCAGCAGTGCCAGATCGAATAATGAAAAACTGTTTTTT
-,TRBJ2-3,TRBV7-2,once,CASSLARGAGASLNTQYF,TGTGCCAGCAGCTTAGCTCGGGGGGCCGGGGCTAGCTTAAATACGCAGTATTTT
TRBD1,TRBJ1-1,TRBV7-2,-,CASSLRAGGAGTEAFF,TGTGCCAGCAGCTTAAGGGCAGGGGGCGCGGGGACTGAAGCTTTCTTT
TRBD1,TRBJ1-5,TRBV19,-,CASSPGTGGVNQPQHF,TGTGCCAGTAGCCCCGGGACAGGGGGTGTCAATCAGCCCCAGCATTTT
TRBD1,TRBJ2-7,TRBV5-1,once,CASSDRGLFYEQYF,TGCGCCAGCAGCGACAGGGGACTCTTCTACGAGCAGTACTTC
-,TRBJ1-6,TRBV30,-,CAWSRNRDSPLHF,TGTGCCTGGAGCCGGAACAGGGATTCACCCCTCCACTTT
-,TRBJ2-3,TRBV5-1,-,CASSPGDGTQYF,TGCGCCAGCAGCCCGGGGGACGGCACGCAGTATTTT
-,TRBJ1-5,TRBV7-8,-,CASSQGGQPQHF,TGTGCCAGCAGCCAAGGCGGACAGCCCCAGCATTTT
-,TRBJ2-5,TRBV5-1,-,CASSSNQETQYF,TGCGCCAGCAGCTCCAACCAAGAGACCCAGTACTTC